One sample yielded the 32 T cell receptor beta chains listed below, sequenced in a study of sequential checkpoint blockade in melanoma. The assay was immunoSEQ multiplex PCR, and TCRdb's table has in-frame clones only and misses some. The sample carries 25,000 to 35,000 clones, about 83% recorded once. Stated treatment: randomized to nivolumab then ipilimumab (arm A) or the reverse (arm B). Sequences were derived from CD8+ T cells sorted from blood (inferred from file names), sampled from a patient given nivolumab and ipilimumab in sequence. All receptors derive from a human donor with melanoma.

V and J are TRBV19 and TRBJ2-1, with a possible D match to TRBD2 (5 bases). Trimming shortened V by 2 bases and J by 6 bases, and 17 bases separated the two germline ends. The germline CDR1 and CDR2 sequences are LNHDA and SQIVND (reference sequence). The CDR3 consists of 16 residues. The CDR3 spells CASSILTSGPLNEQFF. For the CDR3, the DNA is TGTGCCAGTAGTATACTAACGAGCGGTCCTCTCAATGAGCAGTTCTTC.

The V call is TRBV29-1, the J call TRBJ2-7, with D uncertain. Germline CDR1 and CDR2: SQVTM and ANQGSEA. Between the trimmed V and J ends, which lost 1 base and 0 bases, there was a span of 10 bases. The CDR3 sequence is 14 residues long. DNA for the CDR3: TGCAGCGTTGAAGGGGCCGATGGCTCCTACGAGCAGTACTTC. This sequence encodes CSVEGADGSYEQYF.

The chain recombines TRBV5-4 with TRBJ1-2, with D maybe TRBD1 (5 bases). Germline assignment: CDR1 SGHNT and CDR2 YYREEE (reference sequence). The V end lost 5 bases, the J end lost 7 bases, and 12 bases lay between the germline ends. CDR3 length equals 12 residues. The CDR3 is CASRQGGLGYTF. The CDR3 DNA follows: TGTGCCAGCAGGCAGGGAGGTCTTGGCTACACCTTC.

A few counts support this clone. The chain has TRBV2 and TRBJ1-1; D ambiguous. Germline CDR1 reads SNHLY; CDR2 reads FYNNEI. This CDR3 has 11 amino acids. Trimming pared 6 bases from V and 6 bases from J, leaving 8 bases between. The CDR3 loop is CASRASPEAFF. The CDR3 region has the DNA TGTGCCAGCAGAGCAAGCCCTGAAGCTTTCTTT.

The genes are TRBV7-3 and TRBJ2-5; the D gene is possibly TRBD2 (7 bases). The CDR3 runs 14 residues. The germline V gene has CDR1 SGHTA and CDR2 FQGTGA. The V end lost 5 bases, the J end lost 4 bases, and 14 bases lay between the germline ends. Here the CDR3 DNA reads TGTGCCAGCAGCCCGGGGGGCGGCGGAGAGACCCAGTACTTC. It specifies CASSPGGGGETQYF.

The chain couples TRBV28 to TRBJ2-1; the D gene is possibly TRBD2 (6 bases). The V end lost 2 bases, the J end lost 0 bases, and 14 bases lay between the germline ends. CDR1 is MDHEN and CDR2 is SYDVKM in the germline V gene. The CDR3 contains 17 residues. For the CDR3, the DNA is TGTGCCAGCAGTTTACCTCTAGCGTACCTCTCCTACAATGAGCAGTTCTTC. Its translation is CASSLPLAYLSYNEQFF.

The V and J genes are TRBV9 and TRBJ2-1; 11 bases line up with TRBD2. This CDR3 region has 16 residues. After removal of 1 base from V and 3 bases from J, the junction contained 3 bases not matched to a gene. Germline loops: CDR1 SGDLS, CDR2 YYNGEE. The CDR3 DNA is TGTGCCAGCAGCGTATCGGGGACTAGCGGCTACAATGAGCAGTTCTTC. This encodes CASSVSGTSGYNEQFF. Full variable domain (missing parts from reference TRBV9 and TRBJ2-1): DSGVTQTPKHLITATGQRVTLRCSPRSGDLSVYWYQQSLDQGLQFLIQYYNGEERAKGNILERFSAQQFPDLHSELNLSSLELGDSALYFCASSVSGTSGYNEQFFGPGTRLTVL.

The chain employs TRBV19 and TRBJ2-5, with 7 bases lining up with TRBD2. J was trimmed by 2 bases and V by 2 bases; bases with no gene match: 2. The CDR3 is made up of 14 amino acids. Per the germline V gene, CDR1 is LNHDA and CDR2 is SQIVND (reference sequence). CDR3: CASSIWGGQETQYF. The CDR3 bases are TGTGCCAGTAGTATATGGGGGGGGCAAGAGACCCAGTACTTC.

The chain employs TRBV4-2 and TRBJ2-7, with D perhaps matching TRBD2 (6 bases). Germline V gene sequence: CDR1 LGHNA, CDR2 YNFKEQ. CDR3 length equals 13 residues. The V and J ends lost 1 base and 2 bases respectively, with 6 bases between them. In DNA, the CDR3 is TGTGCCAGCAGCCAAGGACTAGCCTACGAGCAGTACTTC. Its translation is CASSQGLAYEQYF.

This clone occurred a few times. The CDR3 DNA reads as TGTGCCAGCAGCCCCGTGGAGGCGGTCGGGGAGCTGTTTTTT. Its protein product is CASSPVEAVGELFF. This rearrangement joins TRBV5-5 to TRBJ2-2; tentatively, D is TRBD2 (5 bases). The V gene lost 4 bases and the J gene lost 7 bases, with 14 bases spanning the gap. CDR1 is SGHKS, CDR2 YYEKEE, per germline (reference sequence). This CDR3 spans 14 amino acids.

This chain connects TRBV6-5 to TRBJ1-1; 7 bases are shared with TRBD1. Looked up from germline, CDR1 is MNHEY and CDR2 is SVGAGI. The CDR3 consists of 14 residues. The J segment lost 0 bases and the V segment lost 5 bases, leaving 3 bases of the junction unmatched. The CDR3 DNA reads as TGTGCCAGCAGTGTAGGGACAGTGAACACTGAAGCTTTCTTT. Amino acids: CASSVGTVNTEAFF.

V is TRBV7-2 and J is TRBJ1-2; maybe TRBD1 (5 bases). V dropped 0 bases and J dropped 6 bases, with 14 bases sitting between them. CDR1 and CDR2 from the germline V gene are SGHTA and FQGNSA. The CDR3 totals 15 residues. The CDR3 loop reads CASSLAIAGLDGYTF. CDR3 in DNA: TGTGCCAGCAGCTTAGCTATCGCAGGGTTGGATGGCTACACCTTC.

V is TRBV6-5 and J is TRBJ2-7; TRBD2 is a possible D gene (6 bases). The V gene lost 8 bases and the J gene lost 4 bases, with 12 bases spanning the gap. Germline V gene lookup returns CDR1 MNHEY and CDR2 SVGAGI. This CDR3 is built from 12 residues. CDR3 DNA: TGTGCCAGCGGGTGGGGAGGTTACGAGCAGTACTTC. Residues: CASGWGGYEQYF.

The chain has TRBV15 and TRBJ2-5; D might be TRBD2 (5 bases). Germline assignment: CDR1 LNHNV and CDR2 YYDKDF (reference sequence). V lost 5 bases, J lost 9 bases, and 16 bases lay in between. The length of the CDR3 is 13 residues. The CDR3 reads CATSVGRFGAQYF. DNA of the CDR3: TGTGCCACCAGCGTAGGACGGTTCGGGGCCCAGTACTTC.

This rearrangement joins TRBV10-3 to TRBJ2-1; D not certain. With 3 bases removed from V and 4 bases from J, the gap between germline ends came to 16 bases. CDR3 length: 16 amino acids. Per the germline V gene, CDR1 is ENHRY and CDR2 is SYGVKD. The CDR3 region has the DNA TGTGCCATCAGTGACCCTCGAAGCGAGACTTACAATGAGCAGTTCTTC. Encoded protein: CAISDPRSETYNEQFF.

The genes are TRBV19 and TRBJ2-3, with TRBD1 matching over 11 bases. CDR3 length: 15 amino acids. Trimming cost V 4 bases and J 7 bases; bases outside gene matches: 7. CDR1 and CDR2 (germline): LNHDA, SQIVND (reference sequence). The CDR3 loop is CASSSGQGAFYTQYF. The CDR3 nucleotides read TGTGCCAGTAGTAGCGGACAGGGGGCATTTTATACGCAGTATTTT. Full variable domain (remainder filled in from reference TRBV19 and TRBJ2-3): DGGITQSPKYLFRKEGQNVTLSCEQNLNHDAMYWYRQDPGQGLRLIYYSQIVNDFQKGDIAEGYSVSREKKESFPLTVTSAQKNPTAFYLCASSSGQGAFYTQYFGPGTRLTVL.

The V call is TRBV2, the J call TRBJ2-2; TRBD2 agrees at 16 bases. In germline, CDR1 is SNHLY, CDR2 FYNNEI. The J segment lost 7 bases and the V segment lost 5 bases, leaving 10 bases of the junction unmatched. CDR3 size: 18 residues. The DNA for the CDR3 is TGTGCCAGCAGTCCTATGGGGACTAGCGGGAGGGCAGGCGGGGAGCTGTTTTTT. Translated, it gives CASSPMGTSGRAGGELFF. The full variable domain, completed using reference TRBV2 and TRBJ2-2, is EPEVTQTPSHQVTQMGQEVILRCVPISNHLYFYWYRQILGQKVEFLVSFYNNEISEKSEIFDDQFSVERPDGSNFTLKIRSTKLEDSAMYFCASSPMGTSGRAGGELFFGEGSRLTVL.

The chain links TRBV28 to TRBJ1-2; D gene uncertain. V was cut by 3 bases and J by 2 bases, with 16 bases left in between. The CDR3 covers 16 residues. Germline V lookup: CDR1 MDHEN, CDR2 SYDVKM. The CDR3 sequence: CASSLEPEDPNYGYTF. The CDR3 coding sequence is TGTGCCAGCAGTTTGGAGCCGGAGGATCCAAACTATGGCTACACCTTC.

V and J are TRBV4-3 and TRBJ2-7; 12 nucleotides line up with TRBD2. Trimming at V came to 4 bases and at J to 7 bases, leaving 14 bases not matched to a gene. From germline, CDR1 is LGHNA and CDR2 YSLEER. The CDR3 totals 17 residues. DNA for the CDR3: TGCGCCAGCAGCCTTGACCCTAGCGGGAGGGCCTTGAGGGAGCAGTACTTC. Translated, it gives CASSLDPSGRALREQYF.

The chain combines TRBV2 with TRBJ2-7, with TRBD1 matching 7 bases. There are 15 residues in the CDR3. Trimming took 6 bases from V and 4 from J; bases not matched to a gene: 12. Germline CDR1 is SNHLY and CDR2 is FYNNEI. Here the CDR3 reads CASRALQDRRYEQYF. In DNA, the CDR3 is TGTGCCAGCAGGGCCCTACAGGACAGGAGATACGAGCAGTACTTC.

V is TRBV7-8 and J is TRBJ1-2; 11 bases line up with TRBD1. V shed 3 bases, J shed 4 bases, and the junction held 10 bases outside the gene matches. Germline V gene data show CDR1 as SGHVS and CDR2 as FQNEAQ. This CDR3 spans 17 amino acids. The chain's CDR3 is CASSLDSGTGGIYGYTF. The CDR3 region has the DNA TGTGCCAGCAGCTTGGATTCCGGGACAGGGGGGATCTATGGCTACACCTTC.

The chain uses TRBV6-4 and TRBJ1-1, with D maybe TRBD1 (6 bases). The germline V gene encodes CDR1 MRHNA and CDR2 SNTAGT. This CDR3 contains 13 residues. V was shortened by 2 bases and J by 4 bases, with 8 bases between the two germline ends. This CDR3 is CASSDMGATEAFF. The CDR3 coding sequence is TGTGCCAGCAGTGACATGGGGGCCACTGAAGCTTTCTTT.

Here the CDR3 reads CASSWGSGAFNYGYTF. As DNA, the CDR3 is TGTGCCAGTAGTTGGGGCAGTGGGGCCTTCAACTATGGCTACACCTTC. The chain uses TRBV19 and TRBJ1-2; D possibly corresponds to TRBD1 (5 bases). The germline V gene encodes CDR1 LNHDA and CDR2 SQIVND (reference sequence). V lost 5 bases and J 2 bases, leaving 18 bases between the germline ends. The CDR3 loop spans 16 amino acids.

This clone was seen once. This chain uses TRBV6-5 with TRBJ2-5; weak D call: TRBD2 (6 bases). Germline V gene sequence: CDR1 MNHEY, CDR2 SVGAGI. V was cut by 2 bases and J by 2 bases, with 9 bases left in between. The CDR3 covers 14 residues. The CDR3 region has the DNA TGTGCCAGCAGTTACGGGGGGAGTCAAGAGACCCAGTACTTC. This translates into CASSYGGSQETQYF.

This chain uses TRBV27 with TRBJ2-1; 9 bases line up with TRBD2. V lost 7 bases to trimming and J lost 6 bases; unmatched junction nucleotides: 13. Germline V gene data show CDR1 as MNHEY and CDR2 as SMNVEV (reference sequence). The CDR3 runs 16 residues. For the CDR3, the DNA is TGTGCCAGCAACCCCAGACGTGTGACTAGCGGCAATGAGCAGTTCTTC. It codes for CASNPRRVTSGNEQFF.

CDR3 in DNA: TGCGCCAGCAGCCAACCTTCTGCAGGGCCCGTTGGCTACACCTTC. This translates into CASSQPSAGPVGYTF. V is TRBV4-3 and J is TRBJ1-2; D might be TRBD1 (5 bases). CDR3 length: 15 residues. Between the trimmed V and J ends, which lost 2 bases and 7 bases, there was a span of 17 bases. In germline, CDR1 is LGHNA, CDR2 YSLEER.

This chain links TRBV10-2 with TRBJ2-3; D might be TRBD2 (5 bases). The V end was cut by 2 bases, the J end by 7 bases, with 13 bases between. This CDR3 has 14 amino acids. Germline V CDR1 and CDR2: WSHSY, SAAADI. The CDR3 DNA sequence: TGCGCCAGCAGTGAGGGACTTGCGCCGCATACGCAGTATTTT. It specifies CASSEGLAPHTQYF.

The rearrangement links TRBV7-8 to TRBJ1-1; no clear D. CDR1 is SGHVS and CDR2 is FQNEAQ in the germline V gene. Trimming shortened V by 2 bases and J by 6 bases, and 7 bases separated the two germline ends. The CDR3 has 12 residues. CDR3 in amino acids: CASSLSSSEAFF. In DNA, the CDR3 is TGTGCCAGCAGCTTAAGTAGTTCTGAAGCTTTCTTT.

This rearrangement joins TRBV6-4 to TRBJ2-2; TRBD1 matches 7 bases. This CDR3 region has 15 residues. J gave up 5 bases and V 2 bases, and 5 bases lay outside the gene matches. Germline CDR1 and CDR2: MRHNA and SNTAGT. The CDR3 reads CASSDRDSETGELFF. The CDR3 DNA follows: TGTGCCAGCAGTGACCGGGACAGCGAGACCGGGGAGCTGTTTTTT.

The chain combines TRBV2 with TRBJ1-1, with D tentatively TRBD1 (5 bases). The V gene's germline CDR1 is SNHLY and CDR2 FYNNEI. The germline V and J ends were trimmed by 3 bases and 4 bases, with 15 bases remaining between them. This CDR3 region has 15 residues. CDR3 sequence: CASSDAHGGGTEAFF. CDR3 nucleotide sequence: TGTGCCAGCAGTGACGCACATGGCGGGGGCACTGAAGCTTTCTTT.

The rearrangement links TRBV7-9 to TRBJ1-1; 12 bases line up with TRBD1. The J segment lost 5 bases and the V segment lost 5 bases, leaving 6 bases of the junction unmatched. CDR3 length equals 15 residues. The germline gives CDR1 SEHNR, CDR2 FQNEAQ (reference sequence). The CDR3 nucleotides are TGTGCCAGCAGCCCCTGGGACAGGGGGCGGACTGAAGCTTTCTTT. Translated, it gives CASSPWDRGRTEAFF.

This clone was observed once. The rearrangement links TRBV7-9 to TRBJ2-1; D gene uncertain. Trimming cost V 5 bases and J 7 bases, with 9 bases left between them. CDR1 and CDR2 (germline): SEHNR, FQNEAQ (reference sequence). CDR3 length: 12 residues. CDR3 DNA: TGTGCCAGCAGCGTATACCGGAATGAGCAGTTCTTC. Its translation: CASSVYRNEQFF.